This entry is about one T cell receptor (beta chain). Its antigen is still unknown. The data originate from a study of shared clonotypes between healthy human individuals. Germline assignment: CDR1 LNHDA and CDR2 SQIVND (reference sequence). Trimming removed 4 bases from V and 5 bases from J, with 11 bases in between. The length of the CDR3 is 13 residues. Broader study findings: When compared with the clonotypes that were shared by all four sorted-subset donors, the non-shared clonotypes turned out to have lower generation probabilities.

An assay was performed, and its level was deep. Here immunoSEQ multiplex PCR was the method, and the copy in TCRdb shows in-frame clones only, minus some. The sample gives approximately 1.4 million clones, under 99% of which show up once; 0.4% to 0.45% is in the top ten. The sequenced sample consisted of naive CD4+ T cells sorted from blood. The subset was: CD45RA+ positively selected. The rearrangement links TRBV19 to TRBJ2-5; no firm D call. The TCR comes from a man aged 30 to 39 in good health. CDR3 region: CASSTASGETQYF. The CDR3 nucleotides are TGTGCCAGTAGTACCGCTAGTGGGGAGACCCAGTACTTC.